The 24 T cell receptor beta chains in this list originate from one sample, sequenced in a study of cytomegalovirus exposure and HLA in healthy donors. PCR amplification relied on 60 Vbeta primers (plus 13 Jbeta primers). Sequenced by immunoSEQ multiplex PCR; TCRdb stores in-frame clones only, minus some. Counted here are 150,000 to 200,000 clones, around 76% occurring once; the ten biggest clones make up over 2%. Input material: PBMCs. These receptor sequences come from a female donor in good health and CMV-seronegative.

The chain recombines TRBV2 with TRBJ2-1; 12 bases match TRBD2. Germline trimming cut 6 bases from V and 5 bases from J; bases unmatched to any gene: 2. CDR3 length: 14 amino acids. Germline V gene data show CDR1 as SNHLY and CDR2 as FYNNEI. CDR3 DNA sequence: TGTGCCAGCAGCAGACTAGCGGGGGACAATGAGCAGTTCTTC. Translated: CASSRLAGDNEQFF.

This chain links TRBV6-4 with TRBJ2-7, with unresolved D. Trimming cost V 9 bases and J 0 bases, with 9 bases left between them. There are 12 residues in the CDR3. Per the germline V gene, CDR1 is MRHNA and CDR2 is SNTAGT. CDR3 region: CARRHVSYEQYF. In DNA, the CDR3 is TGTGCCAGAAGACACGTCTCCTACGAGCAGTACTTC.

This clone was found a few times. The chain recombines TRBV4-1 with TRBJ2-5; D gene uncertain. This CDR3 is 14 amino acids long. Germline loops: CDR1 MGHRA, CDR2 YSYEKL. V lost 1 base to trimming and J lost 4 bases, with 10 bases between them. This chain's CDR3 is CASSQVVVGETQYF. Here the CDR3 DNA reads TGCGCCAGCAGCCAAGTGGTCGTCGGAGAGACCCAGTACTTC.

The chain uses TRBV19 and TRBJ1-1; possible D gene TRBD1, 6 bases. Germline CDR1 is LNHDA and CDR2 is SQIVND (reference sequence). The CDR3 consists of 14 residues. V was trimmed by 4 bases and J by 2 bases, leaving 11 bases between them. CDR3 bases: TGTGCCAGTAGTACGCCACAGGGAAACACTGAAGCTTTCTTT. Protein: CASSTPQGNTEAFF.

The V call is TRBV5-1, the J call TRBJ2-3; possibly TRBD2 for D (5 bases). CDR1 and CDR2 from the germline V gene are SGHRS and YFSETQ. The CDR3 spans 15 residues. Trimming stripped 0 bases from V and 1 base from J, with 9 bases between. The chain's CDR3 is CASSLEGSGTDTQYF. CDR3 coding DNA: TGCGCCAGCAGCTTGGAAGGGAGCGGCACAGATACGCAGTATTTT.

The chain employs TRBV6-5 and TRBJ1-4, with 8 nucleotides matching TRBD1. The CDR3 extends over 13 amino acids. The germline gives CDR1 MNHEY, CDR2 SVGAGI. V dropped 8 bases and J dropped 4; count of bases not matched to a gene: 3. The CDR3 sequence: CASGTGVNEKLFF. CDR3 coding DNA: TGTGCCAGCGGGACAGGAGTTAATGAAAAACTGTTTTTT.

This rearrangement joins TRBV7-2 to TRBJ2-7; D not resolved. Germline-derived CDR1 and CDR2 are SGHTA and FQGNSA. Trimming took 1 base from V and 2 from J, leaving 6 bases between them. The CDR3 spans 13 residues. DNA of the CDR3: TGTGCCAGCAGCTTAGGCGAACCCTACGAGCAGTACTTC. Its protein product is CASSLGEPYEQYF.

This rearrangement joins TRBV5-1 to TRBJ2-5; D unresolved. Germline V gene data show CDR1 as SGHRS and CDR2 as YFSETQ. This CDR3 has 13 residues. The germline V and J ends were trimmed by 3 bases and 2 bases, with 8 bases remaining between them. The CDR3 here is CASSSTGQETQYF. The CDR3 bases are TGCGCCAGCAGCTCGACTGGGCAAGAGACCCAGTACTTC.

This chain joins TRBV5-1 and TRBJ2-7; TRBD2 aligns across 7 bases. V shed 4 bases, J shed 2 bases, and the junction held 6 bases outside the gene matches. CDR1 SGHRS and CDR2 YFSETQ come from the germline V gene. The CDR3 sequence is 14 residues long. The CDR3 coding sequence is TGCGCCAGCAGCCCCTGGGAGGGGCCCTACGAGCAGTACTTC. This translates into CASSPWEGPYEQYF. The full variable domain, in which reference TRBV5-1 and TRBJ2-7 provide the parts outside the CDR3, is KAGVTQTPRYLIKTRGQQVTLSCSPISGHRSVSWYQQTPGQGLQFLFEYFSETQRNKGNFPGRFSGRQFSNSRSEMNVSTLELGDSALYLCASSPWEGPYEQYFGPGTRLTVT.

J is TRBJ1-2 and V is TRBV29-1, with D uncertain. The CDR3 extends over 13 amino acids. The germline CDR1 and CDR2 sequences are SQVTM and ANQGSEA. Trimming took off 4 bases at V and 5 bases at J, with 14 bases between the two ends. Here the CDR3 reads CSVGLDTGYGYTF. For the CDR3, the DNA is TGCAGCGTTGGACTAGATACTGGATATGGCTACACCTTC.

V gene TRBV7-3 combines with J gene TRBJ2-3; weak D call: TRBD2 (7 bases). V lost 2 bases to trimming and J lost 5 bases, with 14 bases between them. The CDR3 length is 15 residues. The germline gives CDR1 SGHTA, CDR2 FQGTGA. The CDR3 DNA sequence: TGTGCCAGCAGCTTAGGTGGGGGGGCGGGAGATACGCAGTATTTT. This gives the protein CASSLGGGAGDTQYF.

The V call is TRBV19, the J call TRBJ1-5; 7 bases are a match to TRBD1. The CDR3 spans 16 residues. Germline loops: CDR1 LNHDA, CDR2 SQIVND (reference sequence). V dropped 1 base and J dropped 0; count of bases not matched to a gene: 3. The CDR3 DNA is TGTGCCAGTAGTATAGCACAGGGGAATAGCAATCAGCCCCAGCATTTT. Its translation is CASSIAQGNSNQPQHF.

This clone appeared a single time. V is TRBV2 and J is TRBJ1-2, with D perhaps matching TRBD1 (6 bases). V was trimmed by 6 bases and J by 5 bases, leaving 13 bases between them. Germline V gene lookup returns CDR1 SNHLY and CDR2 FYNNEI. This CDR3 spans 13 amino acids. This CDR3 reads CASSPQGMYGYTF. CDR3 nucleotides: TGTGCCAGCAGCCCCCAGGGGATGTATGGCTACACCTTC.

This clone was seen more than once but under ten times. The V call is TRBV5-5, the J call TRBJ1-1; possible D gene TRBD1, 6 bases. V lost 3 bases and J 1 base, leaving 7 bases between the germline ends. This CDR3 has 13 residues. CDR1 is SGHKS and CDR2 is YYEKEE in the germline V gene (reference sequence). CDR3 DNA sequence: TGTGCCAGCAGCTGGGGACAGAACACTGAAGCTTTCTTT. Its translation: CASSWGQNTEAFF.

The chain recombines TRBV6-5 with TRBJ1-2; D is uncertain. Trimming pared 0 bases from V and 3 bases from J, leaving 5 bases between. The CDR3 is made up of 13 amino acids. Germline assignment: CDR1 MNHEY and CDR2 SVGAGI. CDR3 nucleotide sequence: TGTGCCAGCAGTTACTCTTCAGACTATGGCTACACCTTC. Translating gives CASSYSSDYGYTF.

V gene TRBV6-5 combines with J gene TRBJ2-7; perhaps TRBD2 as D (6 bases). Germline V gives CDR1 MNHEY, CDR2 SVGAGI. This CDR3 contains 14 residues. Trimming shortened V by 7 bases and J by 3 bases, and 16 bases separated the two germline ends. CDR3 in amino acids: CASTKQGGGYEQYF. The CDR3 coding sequence is TGTGCCAGCACCAAGCAGGGAGGAGGCTACGAGCAGTACTTC.

In this sample, this clone turned up once. This rearrangement joins TRBV5-1 to TRBJ1-2, with 7 positions matching TRBD1. After removal of 5 bases from V and 4 bases from J, the junction contained 5 bases not matched to a gene. Per germline, CDR1 SGHRS and CDR2 YFSETQ. The CDR3 is 13 residues long. The CDR3 DNA reads as TGCGCCAGCAGTGAGGGGGCACCCTATGGCTACACCTTC. This translates into CASSEGAPYGYTF.

The genes are TRBV6-4 and TRBJ2-2; the match to TRBD2 covers 9 bases. This CDR3 region has 16 residues. The V segment lost 2 bases and the J segment 5 bases; nucleotides outside the gene matches: 6. Germline V gene sequence: CDR1 MRHNA, CDR2 SNTAGT. The CDR3 DNA is TGTGCCAGCAGTGACGGCAAGCGGGAGGATACCGGGGAGCTGTTTTTT. Its translation is CASSDGKREDTGELFF.

This chain joins TRBV2 and TRBJ1-2, with a possible D match to TRBD1 (5 bases). The CDR3 sequence is 12 residues long. Per the germline V gene, CDR1 is SNHLY and CDR2 is FYNNEI. The germline V and J ends were trimmed by 3 bases and 4 bases, with 6 bases remaining between them. The CDR3 reads CASSDRGYGYTF. CDR3 nucleotide sequence: TGTGCCAGCAGTGATAGGGGCTATGGCTACACCTTC. Together with reference TRBV2 and TRBJ1-2, the CDR3 gives the full variable domain: EPEVTQTPSHQVTQMGQEVILRCVPISNHLYFYWYRQILGQKVEFLVSFYNNEISEKSEIFDDQFSVERPDGSNFTLKIRSTKLEDSAMYFCASSDRGYGYTFGSGTRLTVV.

The chain recombines TRBV5-1 with TRBJ1-1; D remains unclear. CDR3 length: 15 residues. Trimming stripped 0 bases from V and 4 bases from J, with 13 bases between. Germline V CDR1 and CDR2: SGHRS, YFSETQ. CDR3 region: CASSLVAEAGTEAFF. In DNA, the CDR3 is TGCGCCAGCAGCTTGGTAGCGGAGGCGGGCACTGAAGCTTTCTTT.

The chain combines TRBV25-1 with TRBJ2-5, with TRBD1 identical over 8 bases. Germline loops: CDR1 MGHDK, CDR2 SYGVNS. Unmatched junction bases numbered 9, after V lost 3 bases and J lost 3 bases. The CDR3 has 16 residues. The CDR3 protein is CASSDPKRTGKETQYF. In DNA form, the CDR3 reads TGTGCCAGCAGTGACCCCAAGCGGACAGGGAAAGAGACCCAGTACTTC.

In DNA form, the CDR3 reads TGTGCCAGCAGCCATGGGAGGGGCTTTTATGGCTACACCTTC. This codes for CASSHGRGFYGYTF. This chain uses TRBV14 with TRBJ1-2, with D possibly TRBD1 on 5 matching bases. CDR1 SGHDN and CDR2 FVKESK come from the germline V gene. This CDR3 comprises 14 residues. V lost 3 bases and J lost 5, with 13 bases in between.

V usage is TRBV11-2 and J usage is TRBJ1-2, with a possible D match to TRBD1 (6 bases). There are 16 residues in the CDR3. Germline-derived CDR1 and CDR2 are SGHAT and FQNNGV. Trimming removed 4 bases from V and 4 bases from J, with 19 bases in between. The DNA for the CDR3 is TGTGCCAGCAGCTACCTGGGCCCACAGGGCCCCTATGGCTACACCTTC. Protein product: CASSYLGPQGPYGYTF.

CDR3 bases: TGTGCCATCAGTGGGACTTCATCGGGAGAACTGTTTTTT. It yields the protein CAISGTSSGELFF. The rearrangement joins TRBV10-3 to TRBJ1-4; D is unresolved. The V end lost 4 bases, the J end lost 12 bases, and 15 bases lay between the germline ends. The V gene's germline CDR1 is ENHRY and CDR2 SYGVKD. The CDR3 is 13 residues long.